The rows below give T cell receptor beta chains drawn from one sample of a study of blood T cell repertoires in COVID-19. The assay was immunoSEQ multiplex PCR, and TCRdb's table has in-frame clones only and misses some. Here the sample spans fewer than 350,000 clones, 89% being singletons. The sample comprised PBMCs or T cells enriched from blood (not recorded which). These receptor sequences come from a man between 60 and 70 years old who had recovered from COVID-19. Both conserved end residues are trimmed from each CDR3. The order of the fields is J gene, V gene, CDR3 protein.

TRBJ2-3,TRBV7-3,ASSSRLAGGSGDTQY
TRBJ1-1,TRBV5-1,ASSLYGTGGASEAF
TRBJ2-7,TRBV27,ASRPLGGYEQY
TRBJ2-7,TRBV7-2,ASTLPLAGAYEQY
TRBJ1-2,TRBV30,AWSRRYGYT
TRBJ2-7,TRBV29-1,SVAAVAAGEQY
TRBJ2-7,TRBV18,ASSPSYQREASYEQY
TRBJ2-3,TRBV7-2,ASSTSSGRGTDTQY
TRBJ2-7,TRBV29-1,SVAGDRADYEQY
TRBJ2-7,TRBV6-5,ASSTNSGGSYEQY
TRBJ2-7,TRBV28,ASSYQGYPLSEQY
TRBJ2-7,TRBV7-2,ASSLVAASSYEQY
TRBJ2-5,TRBV12-3/TRBV12-4,ASSNSGKAQY
TRBJ2-3,TRBV5-1,ASSLLLAGGIADTQY
TRBJ2-1,TRBV6-2/TRBV6-3,ATSPTSGRKYNEQF
TRBJ2-1,TRBV27,ASSLGYRETGVYNEQF
TRBJ1-2,TRBV25-1,ASSESFDTLGYT
TRBJ1-1,TRBV7-2,ASSPPRRTGPNTEAF
TRBJ1-6,TRBV28,ASSVSGTGGSPLH
TRBJ1-1,TRBV9,ASSEGASAGNTEAF
TRBJ2-2,TRBV7-9,ASSLSRDRGFNTGELF
TRBJ1-2,TRBV28,ASGFPTGLNGYT
TRBJ2-2,TRBV6-5,ASSYFGQGAGELF
TRBJ2-3,TRBV7-2,ASSLASSGNGGWTDTQY
TRBJ2-7,TRBV18,ASSPSGQGAYEQY
TRBJ2-3,TRBV7-3,ASSSATTDTQY
TRBJ1-5,TRBV5-6,ASNGRNRDQPQH
TRBJ1-2,TRBV28,ASSFRGYGYT
TRBJ1-2,TRBV7-2,ASRPVSGQLYGYT
TRBJ2-7,TRBV11-1,ASSKQGAGEQY
TRBJ2-2,TRBV7-2,ASSLGLVGSGELF
TRBJ2-2,TRBV19,ASTLRGNTGELF
TRBJ2-1,TRBV19,ASSMSKQF
TRBJ1-2,TRBV6-5,ASNPGGTYGYT
TRBJ2-7,TRBV3-1/TRBV3-2,ASSHFRGPSSYEQY
TRBJ1-2,TRBV5-1,ASSLAVANYGYT
TRBJ1-1,TRBV7-8,ASSTETFFTEAF
TRBJ1-4,TRBV30,AWSVRANGIEKLF
TRBJ2-1,TRBV18,ASSPSGLHSYNEQF
TRBJ2-5,TRBV4-1,ASSQGPGLAGGKETQY
TRBJ1-5,TRBV18,ASSLTGELYQPQH
TRBJ1-4,TRBV9,ASSRGGVPNEKLF
TRBJ2-5,TRBV19,ASSIVGRGEETQY
TRBJ2-7,TRBV28,ASNSLGTGSSYEQY
TRBJ2-3,TRBV27,ASSRATSGSRADTQY
TRBJ1-1,TRBV9,ASRYRRGANTEAF
TRBJ2-3,TRBV18,ASSPTSGGTDTQY
TRBJ1-4,TRBV27,ASSPLDRGRANEKLF